Below are 2 T cell receptor beta chains sequenced from a single sample in a study of TIL therapy for anti-PD-1-resistant metastatic lung cancer. This was the immunoSEQ v3 assay. Data came from immunoSEQ multiplex PCR; TCRdb stores just in-frame clones and leaves some out. The sample lists tens of thousands of clones, around 68% occurring once. Time point denoted: pre-treatment sample, taken before nivolumab and TIL therapy. The input for sequencing was blood, taken at baseline. These receptors were taken from a person aged 25 to 79 with non-small cell lung cancer.

This clone was observed a handful of times. The V call is TRBV7-9, the J call TRBJ2-7, with D possibly matching TRBD1 (6 bases). This CDR3 region has 14 residues. CDR1 and CDR2 from the germline V gene are SEHNR and FQNEAQ (reference sequence). Trimming removed 5 bases from V and 3 bases from J, with 14 bases in between. CDR3 nucleotides: TGTGCCAGCAGCACTCGGGACACTCACTACGAGCAGTACTTC. Translation gives CASSTRDTHYEQYF.

The DNA of the CDR3 is TGCAGCGTAGTGGGACTAGCGGGAGGATCAGATACGCAGTATTTT. Protein product: CSVVGLAGGSDTQYF. The rearrangement uses TRBV29-1 and TRBJ2-3, with TRBD2 identical over 15 bases. This CDR3 contains 15 residues. Germline V CDR1 and CDR2: SQVTM, ANQGSEA. The junction had 5 bases not matched to a gene; V was cut back by 6 bases and J by 4 bases.